The 10 T cell receptor beta chains below were found in one sample sequenced in a study of blood T cell repertoires in COVID-19. Measured with immunoSEQ multiplex PCR; TCRdb has only the in-frame clones, and not every one. The sample contains fewer than 400,000 clones, around 90% of which appear only once. Sequencing was carried out using PBMCs or T cells enriched from blood (not recorded which). The receptors were sampled from a man aged 30 to 39 who had recovered from COVID-19.

V usage is TRBV27 and J usage is TRBJ1-5, with 8 bases matching TRBD1. The V gene end was trimmed by 5 bases and the J gene end by 6 bases; junction bases not matched to a gene: 6. This CDR3 contains 14 residues. The germline gives CDR1 MNHEY, CDR2 SMNVEV (reference sequence). DNA of the CDR3: TGTGCCAGCAGTATCGGACAGGGAGGTCAGCCCCAGCATTTT. Its translation: CASSIGQGGQPQHF.

The chain employs TRBV19 and TRBJ2-3; D is possibly TRBD1 (7 bases). CDR1 LNHDA and CDR2 SQIVND come from the germline V gene (reference sequence). The CDR3 runs to 17 residues. V was shortened by 5 bases and J by 4 bases, with 22 bases between the two germline ends. The CDR3 protein is CASSLGGTVSRSDTQYF. The CDR3 coding sequence is TGTGCCAGTAGTCTAGGGGGGACAGTCTCACGTTCAGATACGCAGTATTTT.

This chain links TRBV7-2 with TRBJ2-6; D gene uncertain. The CDR3 is made up of 16 amino acids. With 0 bases removed from V and 2 bases from J, the gap between germline ends came to 8 bases. Germline V gene sequence: CDR1 SGHTA, CDR2 FQGNSA. The CDR3 sequence is CASSLALDTGANVLTF. CDR3 bases: TGTGCCAGCAGCTTAGCGCTTGACACTGGGGCCAACGTCCTGACTTTC.

CDR3 sequence reads: CASRTQGIANTGELFF. The DNA for the CDR3 is TGTGCCAGCAGAACCCAGGGGATCGCGAACACCGGGGAGCTGTTTTTT. This chain links TRBV6-6 with TRBJ2-2, with a tentative D call TRBD1 (6 bases). The V and J ends lost 6 bases and 0 bases respectively, with 14 bases between them. The germline CDR1 and CDR2 sequences are MNHNY and SVGAGI (reference sequence). The CDR3 sequence is 16 residues long.

The rearrangement joins TRBV11-2 to TRBJ1-5; D ambiguous. Trimming took 1 base from V and 2 from J, leaving 9 bases between them. In germline, CDR1 is SGHAT, CDR2 FQNNGV. The CDR3 runs 15 residues. This CDR3 reads CASSLGAAGNQPQHF. The CDR3 DNA is TGTGCCAGCAGCTTAGGGGCAGCGGGCAATCAGCCCCAGCATTTT.

The J gene is TRBJ1-1, the V gene TRBV28; TRBD1 is a possible D gene (5 bases). CDR1 is MDHEN and CDR2 is SYDVKM in the germline V gene. The CDR3 sequence is 13 residues long. V was cut by 2 bases and J by 8 bases, with 12 bases left in between. The CDR3 region is CASSLMGQPEAFF. The CDR3 coding sequence is TGTGCCAGCAGTTTAATGGGGCAACCCGAAGCTTTCTTT. The variable domain in full, completed from reference TRBV28 and TRBJ1-1, reads DVKVTQSSRYLVKRTGEKVFLECVQDMDHENMFWYRQDPGLGLRLIYFSYDVKMKEKGDIPEGYSVSREKKERFSLILESASTNQTSMYLCASSLMGQPEAFFGQGTRLTVV.

The rearrangement links TRBV4-2 to TRBJ2-7; TRBD2 matches at 8 bases. This CDR3 region has 15 residues. Germline V gives CDR1 LGHNA, CDR2 YNFKEQ. Trimming removed 0 bases from V and 3 bases from J; junction bases left unmatched: 4. Here the CDR3 DNA reads TGTGCCAGCAGCCAAGACAGAAGCGGGGGCTACGAGCAGTACTTC. Amino acids: CASSQDRSGGYEQYF.

The rearrangement links TRBV6-5 to TRBJ2-3; 7 nucleotides match TRBD1. There are 14 residues in the CDR3. V trimming: 7 bases; J trimming: 10 bases; junction bases outside the gene matches: 14. Germline-derived CDR1 and CDR2 are MNHEY and SVGAGI. CDR3 bases: TGTGCCAGCACCATAACAGGGGCCCCAGGGGCGCAGTATTTT. Translating it yields CASTITGAPGAQYF.

The gene calls are TRBV28 and TRBJ2-7; maybe TRBD2 (5 bases). The CDR3 covers 16 residues. Deletions cut 10 bases from V and 1 base from J, with 23 bases between. Germline CDR1 reads MDHEN; CDR2 reads SYDVKM. The CDR3 coding sequence is TGTGCCACGGGATCCCGACGGCAGGCCGAATCCTACGAGCAGTACTTC. Translated, it gives CATGSRRQAESYEQYF. The full variable domain, rest sourced from reference TRBV28 and TRBJ2-7, is DVKVTQSSRYLVKRTGEKVFLECVQDMDHENMFWYRQDPGLGLRLIYFSYDVKMKEKGDIPEGYSVSREKKERFSLILESASTNQTSMYLCATGSRRQAESYEQYFGPGTRLTVT.

In this sample, this clone turned up a few times. The rearrangement links TRBV6-2 or TRBV6-3 to TRBJ2-1; tentative D call: TRBD2 (5 bases). The CDR3 is 13 residues long. Between the trimmed V and J ends, which lost 6 bases and 8 bases, there was a span of 14 bases. Germline V gene data show CDR1 as MNHEY and CDR2 as SVGEGT. The CDR3 protein is CASSGERSDEQFF. The CDR3, as DNA: TGTGCCAGCAGCGGGGAGAGGTCGGATGAGCAGTTCTTC.